The T cell receptor (beta chain) described here comes from a study of shared clonotypes between healthy human individuals. Findings and caveats of the study: Naive CD4 clonotypes overlapped across a few donors at approximately 5.5%.

The CDR3 loop spans 15 amino acids. V dropped 4 bases and J dropped 0 bases, with 12 bases sitting between them. The germline V gene has CDR1 SGHDT and CDR2 YYEEEE. This was a deep-level run. Measured with immunoSEQ multiplex PCR; TCRdb has only the in-frame clones, and not every one. The sample has roughly 2.5 million clones, around 94% seen once. The donors were adults (healthy and HIV-negative) with no recent acute infections or vaccinations. As concerns this clone: Its antigen is still unknown.

The origin of this receptor is a man aged 18 to 29 in good health. The specimen sequenced was naive CD4+ T cells sorted from blood. Subset defined: CD45RA+ positively selected. This chain uses TRBV5-6 with TRBJ2-3; D is undetermined. CDR3 residues: CASSLSLGSTDTQYF. The CDR3 nucleotides read TGTGCCAGCAGCCTGAGTCTGGGAAGCACAGATACGCAGTATTTT. Based on the CDR3 plus reference TRBV5-6 and TRBJ2-3, the full variable domain is DAGVTQSPTHLIKTRGQQVTLRCSPKSGHDTVSWYQQALGQGPQFIFQYYEEEERQRGNFPDRFSGHQFPNYSSELNVNALLLGDSALYLCASSLSLGSTDTQYFGPGTRLTVL.